This TCR beta chain was found in a study of shared clonotypes between healthy human individuals. Naive-designated CD8 cells lacked CD45RO, were positively enriched for CCR7, and omitted terminally differentiated effector memory CD45RA+ cells. Data came from immunoSEQ multiplex PCR; TCRdb stores just in-frame clones and leaves some out. The sample has millions of clones; approximately 95% are singletons. Trimming cost V 0 bases and J 3 bases, with 9 bases left between them. CDR3 length: 14 amino acids. The V gene's germline CDR1 is MNHEY and CDR2 SMNVEV (reference sequence). The rearrangement uses TRBV27 and TRBJ2-7; D remains ambiguous. Input material: naive CD8+ T cells sorted from blood. This clonotype was sampled from a man aged 18 to 29 in good health. CDR3 amino acids: CASSLSARHYEQYF. Written as DNA, the CDR3 is TGTGCCAGCAGTTTATCGGCCAGGCACTACGAGCAGTACTTC.